This is a list of T cell receptor beta chains from one sample in a study of OX40 agonist ivuxolimab in advanced cancers. Sequenced by immunoSEQ multiplex PCR; TCRdb stores in-frame clones only, minus some. Among approximately 47,000 clones, 80% to 90% were seen once, and the ten largest hold around 7.7%. Sequenced here: CD4+ or CD8+ T cells sorted from blood, sampled in a trial of the OX40 agonist ivuxolimab. The receptors shown here come from an adult with an advanced solid tumor such as melanoma, head and neck, liver or kidney cancer. CDR3s include the opening cysteine and the closing phenylalanine or tryptophan. The order of the fields is CDR3 protein, CDR3 DNA, V gene, clone size, J gene, D gene. A D gene is named only where the DNA matches it firmly. Where a row states a size, it is once, few, many or the class of an expanded clone; other rows omit it.

cdr3_aa: CASSPGRYTGELFF; cdr3_nt: TGTGCCAGCAGCCCCGGACGGTACACCGGGGAGCTGTTTTTT; v_call: TRBV5-6; clone_size: NA; j_call: TRBJ2-2; d_call: NA
cdr3_aa: CASSLGQMSSGNTIYF; cdr3_nt: TGTGCCAGCAGCTTGGGACAGATGAGCTCTGGAAACACCATATATTTT; v_call: TRBV5-5; clone_size: NA; j_call: TRBJ1-3; d_call: NA
cdr3_aa: CSVEGTEAGGTEAFF; cdr3_nt: TGCAGCGTTGAAGGGACGGAGGCCGGGGGAACTGAAGCTTTCTTT; v_call: TRBV29-1; clone_size: NA; j_call: TRBJ1-1; d_call: NA
cdr3_aa: CASSVGVGELYEQYF; cdr3_nt: TGTGCCAGCAGCGTAGGGGTTGGGGAGCTTTACGAGCAGTACTTC; v_call: TRBV9; clone_size: NA; j_call: TRBJ2-7; d_call: NA
cdr3_aa: CASSESWTGGEQYF; cdr3_nt: TGTGCCAGCAGTGAATCGTGGACAGGGGGCGAGCAGTACTTC; v_call: TRBV6-1; clone_size: few; j_call: TRBJ2-7; d_call: TRBD1
cdr3_aa: CASTTGLAGSWDTQYF; cdr3_nt: TGCGCCAGCACCACGGGACTAGCGGGAAGTTGGGATACGCAGTATTTT; v_call: TRBV5-1; clone_size: few; j_call: TRBJ2-3; d_call: TRBD2
cdr3_aa: CASSDLTGADEKLFF; cdr3_nt: TGTGCCAGCAGTGATTTAACAGGGGCGGATGAAAAACTGTTTTTT; v_call: TRBV6-1; clone_size: once; j_call: TRBJ1-4; d_call: TRBD1
cdr3_aa: CASDLRSGRPYNEQFF; cdr3_nt: TGTGCCAGCGACTTACGCTCCGGGAGGCCTTACAATGAGCAGTTCTTC; v_call: TRBV7-2; clone_size: NA; j_call: TRBJ2-1; d_call: TRBD2
cdr3_aa: CASSLFRTGQETQYF; cdr3_nt: TGCGCCAGCAGCTTGTTCCGGACAGGACAAGAGACCCAGTACTTC; v_call: TRBV5-1; clone_size: NA; j_call: TRBJ2-5; d_call: TRBD1
cdr3_aa: CASSPPTKPYGYTF; cdr3_nt: TGTGCCAGCAGCCCACCGACCAAACCCTATGGCTACACCTTC; v_call: TRBV11-2; clone_size: NA; j_call: TRBJ1-2; d_call: NA
cdr3_aa: CASSPGLAGGNQETQYF; cdr3_nt: TGTGCCAGTAGCCCGGGACTAGCGGGAGGAAACCAAGAGACCCAGTACTTC; v_call: TRBV19; clone_size: NA; j_call: TRBJ2-5; d_call: TRBD2
cdr3_aa: CASSGGRGHSYEQYF; cdr3_nt: TGTGCCAGCAGTGGTGGGCGGGGACACTCCTACGAGCAGTACTTC; v_call: TRBV6-1; clone_size: NA; j_call: TRBJ2-7; d_call: NA
cdr3_aa: CASSIWLAGSTDTQYF; cdr3_nt: TGTGCCAGTAGTATTTGGCTAGCGGGGAGCACAGATACGCAGTATTTT; v_call: TRBV19; clone_size: NA; j_call: TRBJ2-3; d_call: TRBD2
cdr3_aa: CASSFRSIGTSVSTDTQYF; cdr3_nt: TGTGCCAGCAGCTTTAGGTCGATTGGGACTAGCGTTAGCACAGATACGCAGTATTTT; v_call: TRBV7-2; clone_size: NA; j_call: TRBJ2-3; d_call: TRBD2
cdr3_aa: CASSVQTSVRDEQYF; cdr3_nt: TGTGCCAGCAGTGTGCAAACTAGCGTCAGAGACGAGCAGTACTTC; v_call: TRBV25-1; clone_size: NA; j_call: TRBJ2-7; d_call: TRBD2
cdr3_aa: CASSAHSGHSGNTIYF; cdr3_nt: TGTGCCAGCAGCGCCCACAGCGGCCACTCTGGAAACACCATATATTTT; v_call: TRBV9; clone_size: NA; j_call: TRBJ1-3; d_call: NA
cdr3_aa: CASSLRPPEQFF; cdr3_nt: TGTGCCAGCAGCTTAAGGCCCCCTGAGCAGTTCTTC; v_call: TRBV7-9; clone_size: NA; j_call: TRBJ2-1; d_call: NA
cdr3_aa: CASSQDLPEGANTGELFF; cdr3_nt: TGTGCCAGCAGCCAAGATCTCCCCGAGGGGGCGAACACCGGGGAGCTGTTTTTT; v_call: TRBV14; clone_size: NA; j_call: TRBJ2-2; d_call: NA
cdr3_aa: CASSAPGTSGSSYEQYF; cdr3_nt: TGTGCCAGCAGTGCGCCGGGGACTAGCGGGTCTTCCTACGAGCAGTACTTC; v_call: TRBV6-1; clone_size: once; j_call: TRBJ2-7; d_call: TRBD2
cdr3_aa: CASSQTAPGEQYF; cdr3_nt: TGTGCCAGCAGCCAGACAGCCCCCGGAGAGCAGTACTTC; v_call: TRBV11-2; clone_size: NA; j_call: TRBJ2-7; d_call: NA
cdr3_aa: CASSQNSGTPYEQYF; cdr3_nt: TGCGCCAGCAGCCAAAATTCCGGGACACCTTACGAGCAGTACTTC; v_call: TRBV5-1; clone_size: NA; j_call: TRBJ2-7; d_call: NA
cdr3_aa: CASSMTDSYNEQFF; cdr3_nt: TGTGCCAGTAGTATGACGGATTCCTACAATGAGCAGTTCTTC; v_call: TRBV19; clone_size: NA; j_call: TRBJ2-1; d_call: NA
cdr3_aa: CSAINTGPAEAFF; cdr3_nt: TGCAGCGCAATAAACACAGGGCCGGCTGAAGCTTTCTTT; v_call: TRBV29-1; clone_size: NA; j_call: TRBJ1-1; d_call: NA
cdr3_aa: CASSLNARGDGYTF; cdr3_nt: TGCGCCAGCAGCTTGAACGCCAGGGGCGATGGCTACACCTTC; v_call: TRBV5-1; clone_size: few; j_call: TRBJ1-2; d_call: NA
cdr3_aa: CASSLRGARGFNEQFF; cdr3_nt: TGTGCCAGCAGCTTGCGGGGCGCGAGGGGATTCAATGAGCAGTTCTTC; v_call: TRBV11-3; clone_size: NA; j_call: TRBJ2-1; d_call: NA
cdr3_aa: CASSFRAGGSYEQYF; cdr3_nt: TGTGCCAGCAGCTTCCGGGCGGGAGGTTCCTACGAGCAGTACTTC; v_call: TRBV7-2; clone_size: NA; j_call: TRBJ2-7; d_call: TRBD2
cdr3_aa: CAWSGHGGYNEQFF; cdr3_nt: TGTGCCTGGAGTGGACACGGGGGCTACAATGAGCAGTTCTTC; v_call: TRBV30; clone_size: NA; j_call: TRBJ2-1; d_call: NA
cdr3_aa: CASSEFGEQFF; cdr3_nt: TGTGCCAGCAGTGAATTTGGTGAGCAGTTCTTC; v_call: TRBV25-1; clone_size: NA; j_call: TRBJ2-1; d_call: NA
cdr3_aa: CASSAKSGVSTDTQYF; cdr3_nt: TGTGCCAGCAGTGCCAAGTCAGGGGTTAGCACAGATACGCAGTATTTT; v_call: TRBV6-1; clone_size: NA; j_call: TRBJ2-3; d_call: NA
cdr3_aa: CASSENGGPRLPYEQYF; cdr3_nt: TGTGCCAGCAGTGAAAACGGGGGACCAAGACTTCCCTACGAGCAGTACTTC; v_call: TRBV6-1; clone_size: NA; j_call: TRBJ2-7; d_call: NA
cdr3_aa: CASSRVRMTGGAFF; cdr3_nt: TGTGCCAGCAGCCGAGTCAGAATGACAGGGGGAGCTTTCTTT; v_call: TRBV14; clone_size: NA; j_call: TRBJ1-1; d_call: TRBD1
cdr3_aa: CASSSSGRAFSYEQYF; cdr3_nt: TGTGCCAGTAGTTCTAGCGGGAGGGCCTTTTCCTACGAGCAGTACTTC; v_call: TRBV19; clone_size: NA; j_call: TRBJ2-7; d_call: TRBD2
cdr3_aa: CASSLSAGGIDEQFF; cdr3_nt: TGTGCCAGCAGCCTGAGTGCGGGAGGAATTGATGAGCAGTTCTTC; v_call: TRBV6-5; clone_size: once; j_call: TRBJ2-1; d_call: TRBD2
cdr3_aa: CASSLKPGAVDTQYF; cdr3_nt: TGTGCCAGCAGCTTAAAGCCAGGGGCTGTGGATACGCAGTATTTT; v_call: TRBV7-6; clone_size: NA; j_call: TRBJ2-3; d_call: NA
cdr3_aa: CASRIREGAYEQYF; cdr3_nt: TGCGCCAGCAGGATCCGGGAAGGGGCCTACGAGCAGTACTTC; v_call: TRBV4-1; clone_size: NA; j_call: TRBJ2-7; d_call: NA
cdr3_aa: CASSQATGGEQFF; cdr3_nt: TGCGCCAGCAGCCAAGCAACCGGGGGTGAGCAGTTCTTC; v_call: TRBV4-3; clone_size: NA; j_call: TRBJ2-1; d_call: NA
cdr3_aa: CASRGPREGPQETQYF; cdr3_nt: TGTGCCAGCAGGGGCCCGCGGGAGGGCCCCCAAGAGACCCAGTACTTC; v_call: TRBV7-7; clone_size: NA; j_call: TRBJ2-5; d_call: TRBD2
cdr3_aa: CASSYGYRDTEAFF; cdr3_nt: TGTGCCAGCAGTTACGGGTACAGGGACACTGAAGCTTTCTTT; v_call: TRBV6-5; clone_size: NA; j_call: TRBJ1-1; d_call: NA
cdr3_aa: CASSGDRNRVDIQYF; cdr3_nt: TGTGCCAGCAGTGGAGACAGAAACCGGGTCGACATTCAGTACTTC; v_call: TRBV2; clone_size: NA; j_call: TRBJ2-4; d_call: NA
cdr3_aa: CASSLRGFNTGELFF; cdr3_nt: TGTGCCAGCAGCTTACGCGGATTTAACACCGGGGAGCTGTTTTTT; v_call: TRBV7-8; clone_size: NA; j_call: TRBJ2-2; d_call: NA
cdr3_aa: CASSFGLAGYYNEQFF; cdr3_nt: TGTGCCAGCAGCTTCGGACTAGCGGGGTACTACAATGAGCAGTTCTTC; v_call: TRBV27; clone_size: few; j_call: TRBJ2-1; d_call: TRBD2
cdr3_aa: CASSFGGARYEQYF; cdr3_nt: TGTGCCAGCAGTTTTGGGGGGGCGCGGTACGAGCAGTACTTC; v_call: TRBV27; clone_size: NA; j_call: TRBJ2-7; d_call: NA
cdr3_aa: CASSAIERGTNTEAFF; cdr3_nt: TGTGCCAGCTCAGCGATCGAGAGGGGAACGAACACTGAAGCTTTCTTT; v_call: TRBV18; clone_size: NA; j_call: TRBJ1-1; d_call: NA
cdr3_aa: CAISGAGADTQYF; cdr3_nt: TGTGCCATCAGTGGGGCGGGAGCAGATACGCAGTATTTT; v_call: TRBV10-3; clone_size: NA; j_call: TRBJ2-3; d_call: TRBD2
cdr3_aa: CSVVWASGNQPQHF; cdr3_nt: TGCAGCGTTGTTTGGGCCTCTGGCAATCAGCCCCAGCATTTT; v_call: TRBV29-1; clone_size: NA; j_call: TRBJ1-5; d_call: NA
cdr3_aa: CASSLWGRSYEQYF; cdr3_nt: TGTGCCAGCAGCTTATGGGGACGGTCCTACGAGCAGTACTTC; v_call: TRBV4-2; clone_size: NA; j_call: TRBJ2-7; d_call: NA
cdr3_aa: CASSPRRDSLYGYTF; cdr3_nt: TGTGCCAGCAGCCCGCGCCGGGACAGTCTCTATGGCTACACCTTC; v_call: TRBV7-9; clone_size: NA; j_call: TRBJ1-2; d_call: TRBD1
cdr3_aa: CASSFGELSGELFF; cdr3_nt: TGTGCCAGCAGTTTCGGGGAATTGTCCGGGGAGCTGTTTTTT; v_call: TRBV6-5; clone_size: NA; j_call: TRBJ2-2; d_call: NA
cdr3_aa: CASSKARDNQPQHF; cdr3_nt: TGTGCCAGCAGCAAGGCCAGGGACAATCAGCCCCAGCATTTT; v_call: TRBV21-1; clone_size: few; j_call: TRBJ1-5; d_call: NA
cdr3_aa: CASSVGQGITNYGYTF; cdr3_nt: TGTGCCAGCAGCGTAGGACAGGGGATAACTAACTATGGCTACACCTTC; v_call: TRBV5-5; clone_size: NA; j_call: TRBJ1-2; d_call: TRBD1
cdr3_aa: CASSLEAYGYTF; cdr3_nt: TGTGCCAGCAGCTTGGAGGCTTATGGCTACACCTTC; v_call: TRBV5-4; clone_size: NA; j_call: TRBJ1-2; d_call: NA
cdr3_aa: CASTALLGEGIYEQYF; cdr3_nt: TGTGCCAGCACCGCCCTCCTGGGGGAAGGAATTTACGAGCAGTACTTC; v_call: TRBV19; clone_size: NA; j_call: TRBJ2-7; d_call: NA
cdr3_aa: CASSPTGMSSYEQYF; cdr3_nt: TGTGCCAGCAGCCCTACAGGGATGAGCTCCTACGAGCAGTACTTC; v_call: TRBV7-9; clone_size: NA; j_call: TRBJ2-7; d_call: NA
cdr3_aa: CASSVDGRLQKTQYF; cdr3_nt: TGTGCCAGCAGCGTAGATGGACGGCTTCAGAAGACCCAGTACTTC; v_call: TRBV9; clone_size: NA; j_call: TRBJ2-5; d_call: NA
cdr3_aa: CASSPGRALYEQYF; cdr3_nt: TGTGCCAGCAGCCCCGGGAGGGCCCTCTACGAGCAGTACTTC; v_call: TRBV7-8; clone_size: NA; j_call: TRBJ2-7; d_call: TRBD2
cdr3_aa: CASTASGQGFDTQYF; cdr3_nt: TGTGCCAGCACCGCCTCGGGACAGGGTTTTGATACGCAGTATTTT; v_call: TRBV9; clone_size: NA; j_call: TRBJ2-3; d_call: TRBD1
cdr3_aa: CASSALTTDTQYF; cdr3_nt: TGTGCCAGCAGCGCCTTAACTACAGATACGCAGTATTTT; v_call: TRBV9; clone_size: once; j_call: TRBJ2-3; d_call: NA
cdr3_aa: CASSEGVLAKNIQYF; cdr3_nt: TGCGCCAGCAGTGAGGGCGTACTAGCCAAAAACATTCAGTACTTC; v_call: TRBV10-1; clone_size: medium-sized; j_call: TRBJ2-4; d_call: NA
cdr3_aa: CASSKGQGVTEAFF; cdr3_nt: TGTGCCAGTAGCAAGGGACAGGGGGTAACTGAAGCTTTCTTT; v_call: TRBV19; clone_size: NA; j_call: TRBJ1-1; d_call: TRBD1